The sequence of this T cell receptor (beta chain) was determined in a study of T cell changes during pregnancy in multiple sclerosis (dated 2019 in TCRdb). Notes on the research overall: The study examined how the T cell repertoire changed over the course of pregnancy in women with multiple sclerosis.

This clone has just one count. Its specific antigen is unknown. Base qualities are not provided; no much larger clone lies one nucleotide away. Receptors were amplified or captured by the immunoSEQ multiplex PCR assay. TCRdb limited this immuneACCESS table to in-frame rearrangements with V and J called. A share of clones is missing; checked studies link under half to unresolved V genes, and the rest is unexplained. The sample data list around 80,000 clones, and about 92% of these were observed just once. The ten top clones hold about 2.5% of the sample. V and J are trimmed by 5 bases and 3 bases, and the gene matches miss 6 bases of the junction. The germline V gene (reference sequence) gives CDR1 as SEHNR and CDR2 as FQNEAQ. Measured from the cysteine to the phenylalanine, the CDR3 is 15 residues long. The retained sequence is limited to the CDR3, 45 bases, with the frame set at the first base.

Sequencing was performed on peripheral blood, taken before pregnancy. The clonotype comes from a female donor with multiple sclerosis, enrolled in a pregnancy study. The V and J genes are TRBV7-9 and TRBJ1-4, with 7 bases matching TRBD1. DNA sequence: TGTGCCAGCAGCACCAGACAGGGAGCTAATGAAAAACTGTTTTTT. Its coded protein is CASSTRQGANEKLFF.